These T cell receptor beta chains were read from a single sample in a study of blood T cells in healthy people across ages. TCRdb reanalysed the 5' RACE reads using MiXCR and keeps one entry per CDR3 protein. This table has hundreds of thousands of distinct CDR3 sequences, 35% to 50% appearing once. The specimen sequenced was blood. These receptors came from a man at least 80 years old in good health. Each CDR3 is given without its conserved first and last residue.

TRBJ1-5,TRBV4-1,ASSQDTVRNQPQH
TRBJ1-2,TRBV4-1,ASSATGAPGSDGYT
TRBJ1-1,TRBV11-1,ASSLVGGTEAF
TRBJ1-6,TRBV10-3,AISEFAGQDNSPLH
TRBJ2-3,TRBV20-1,SARDGSGGPGTQY
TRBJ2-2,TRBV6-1,ASGASGGANTGELF
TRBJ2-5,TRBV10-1,ASSESLTREETQY
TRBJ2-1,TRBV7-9,ASSGSGTGIWQF
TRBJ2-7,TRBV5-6,ASSAGVQTTYKQY
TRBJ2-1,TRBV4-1,ASSQDRAGRDEQF
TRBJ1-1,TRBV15,ATSRVRQGDTEAF
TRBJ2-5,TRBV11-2,ASSPAGGAKETQY
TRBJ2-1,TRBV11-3,ASSLDSGTHNEQF
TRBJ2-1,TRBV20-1,SARDRASGGFSYNEQF
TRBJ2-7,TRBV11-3,ASSLGHNYEQY
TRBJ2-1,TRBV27,ASSLAAKSSYNEQF
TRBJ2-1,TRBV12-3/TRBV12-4,ASSPLAEQF
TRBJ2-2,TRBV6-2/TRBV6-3,ASSYSGGTGELF
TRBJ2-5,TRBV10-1,ASSERLAGTQY
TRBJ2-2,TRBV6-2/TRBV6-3,ASSTPGLGGNTGELF
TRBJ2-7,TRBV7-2,ASTPVAFAYEQY
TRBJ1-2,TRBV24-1,ATSDDRYGYT
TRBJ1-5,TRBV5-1,ASSLENPGNQPQH
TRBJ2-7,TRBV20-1,SARRGGPRGEQY
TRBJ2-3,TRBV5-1,ASSWDGFNGRAVDTQY
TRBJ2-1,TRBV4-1,ASSQGGQGTRNEQF
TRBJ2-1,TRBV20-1,SANIPGTNEQF
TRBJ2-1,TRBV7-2,ASSLGQSGGGHEQF
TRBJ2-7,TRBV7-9,ASSHSGRAPYEQY
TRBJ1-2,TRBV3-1,ASSRGVLNYGYT
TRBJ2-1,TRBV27,ASSLSLRGSSYNEQF
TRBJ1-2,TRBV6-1,ASSDWTGYGYT
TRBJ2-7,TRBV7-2,ASSHPPGVPSYEQY
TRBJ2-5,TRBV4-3,ASSQDEGLAGGRETQY
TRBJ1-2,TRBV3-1,ASSQDKGARGVGYT
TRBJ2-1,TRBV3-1,ASSFLRPGIVSNEQF
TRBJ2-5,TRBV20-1,SGLIGETQY
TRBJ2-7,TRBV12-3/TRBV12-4,ASSLVTVGDRGDEQY
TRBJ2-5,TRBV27,ASSYRPPGLAYWETQY
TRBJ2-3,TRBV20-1,SASMGLMGGANTDTQY
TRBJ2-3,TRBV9,ASSVGLGGGATDTQY
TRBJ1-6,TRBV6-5,ASSYSIPGDSPLH
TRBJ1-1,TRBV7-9,ASSLGTVEAF
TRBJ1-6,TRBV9,ASSVVENSPLH
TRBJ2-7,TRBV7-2,ASSLGATAPYEQY
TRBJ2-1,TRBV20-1,SARDDRRREGPLNEQF
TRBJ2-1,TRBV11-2,TSSSSPGEGQF
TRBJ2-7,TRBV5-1,ASSFQVAEHEQY
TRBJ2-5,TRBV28,ASSSGGDQQETQY
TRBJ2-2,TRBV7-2,ASSLAGENTGELF
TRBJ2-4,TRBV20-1,SARDSPRGRIQY
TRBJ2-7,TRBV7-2,ASSPRTGGNLIYEQY